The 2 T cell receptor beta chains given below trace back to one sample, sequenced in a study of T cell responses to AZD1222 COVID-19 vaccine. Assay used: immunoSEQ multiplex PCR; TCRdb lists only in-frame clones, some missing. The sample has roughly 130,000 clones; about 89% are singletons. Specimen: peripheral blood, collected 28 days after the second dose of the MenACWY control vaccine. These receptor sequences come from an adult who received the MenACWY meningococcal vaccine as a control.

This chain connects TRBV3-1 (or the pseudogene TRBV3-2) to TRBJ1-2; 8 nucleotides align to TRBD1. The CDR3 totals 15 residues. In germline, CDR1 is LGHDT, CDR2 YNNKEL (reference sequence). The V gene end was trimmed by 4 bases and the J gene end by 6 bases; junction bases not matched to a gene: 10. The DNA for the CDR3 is TGTGCCAGCAGCCGCGCGTCCGGGACAGGTAATGGCTACACCTTC. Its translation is CASSRASGTGNGYTF.

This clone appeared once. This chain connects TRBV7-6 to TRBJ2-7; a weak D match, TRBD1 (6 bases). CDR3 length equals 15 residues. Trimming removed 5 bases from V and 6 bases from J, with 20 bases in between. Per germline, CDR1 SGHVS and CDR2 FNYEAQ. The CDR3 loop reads CASSPTDSARAEQYF. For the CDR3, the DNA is TGTGCCAGCAGCCCTACGGACAGCGCGAGGGCCGAGCAGTACTTC.